Listed below are T cell receptor beta chains from one sample, sequenced in a study of regulatory T cells. Assay used: immunoSEQ multiplex PCR; TCRdb lists only in-frame clones, some missing. This table holds 30,000 to 40,000 clones, around 91% found once. Sequencing was carried out using conventional CD4+ T cells sorted from blood. The receptors were sampled from a person in their late teens or twenties with CD3G deficiency. Both conserved end residues are part of each CDR3.

J gene: TRBJ1-2
V gene: TRBV7-9
CDR3 protein: CASSSLGQGAHGYTF

J gene: TRBJ2-3
V gene: TRBV18
CDR3 protein: CASSRQGTVLDTQYF

J gene: TRBJ2-7
V gene: TRBV5-1
CDR3 protein: CASSLRTGYEQYF

J gene: TRBJ2-1
V gene: TRBV19
CDR3 protein: CASSIDSRVYNEQFF

J gene: TRBJ2-7
V gene: TRBV5-1
CDR3 protein: CASSVQGLPSGEQYF

J gene: TRBJ2-7
V gene: TRBV28
CDR3 protein: CASSLSSGSYEQYF

J gene: TRBJ2-1
V gene: TRBV21-1
CDR3 protein: CASSPPLAGFSSYNEQFF

J gene: TRBJ2-5
V gene: TRBV6-1
CDR3 protein: CASSEAKGRVKETQYF

J gene: TRBJ1-5
V gene: TRBV7-6
CDR3 protein: CASSLGFSQPQHF

J gene: TRBJ2-3
V gene: TRBV5-1
CDR3 protein: CASSLGIPDTQYF

J gene: TRBJ1-2
V gene: TRBV6-6
CDR3 protein: CASSSPGSDGYTF

J gene: TRBJ2-7
V gene: TRBV28
CDR3 protein: CASGGEALGSYEQYF

J gene: TRBJ2-6
V gene: TRBV28
CDR3 protein: CASSSPARAGANVLTF

J gene: TRBJ2-7
V gene: TRBV28
CDR3 protein: CASSGGSGKQDEQYF

J gene: TRBJ2-7
V gene: TRBV6-1
CDR3 protein: CASSVIRAGEQYF

J gene: TRBJ2-2
V gene: TRBV5-1
CDR3 protein: CASSFSPADTGELFF

J gene: TRBJ2-1
V gene: TRBV28
CDR3 protein: CASSLEGGNEQFF

J gene: TRBJ2-7
V gene: TRBV28
CDR3 protein: CASSIGQGGKQYF

J gene: TRBJ2-2
V gene: TRBV30
CDR3 protein: CAWSRRSGSSTGELFF

J gene: TRBJ1-1
V gene: TRBV5-1
CDR3 protein: CASSWGGPGTEAFF

J gene: TRBJ1-2
V gene: TRBV28
CDR3 protein: CASSSPDLANYGYTF

J gene: TRBJ1-1
V gene: TRBV19
CDR3 protein: CASSPLEGRTEAFF

J gene: TRBJ2-7
V gene: TRBV18
CDR3 protein: CASSPRSDREQYF

J gene: TRBJ2-7
V gene: TRBV28
CDR3 protein: CASSPTGGYEQYF

J gene: TRBJ2-7
V gene: TRBV10-3
CDR3 protein: CAIRPGQGAYEQYF

J gene: TRBJ2-3
V gene: TRBV28
CDR3 protein: CASTTGGAGGFTDTQYF

J gene: TRBJ2-3
V gene: TRBV28
CDR3 protein: CASSLGGLAGRSGTQYF

J gene: TRBJ2-7
V gene: TRBV21-1
CDR3 protein: CASSLRTSFSYEQYF

J gene: TRBJ2-3
V gene: TRBV5-1
CDR3 protein: CASSRGTGGDTQYF

J gene: TRBJ2-2
V gene: TRBV10-3
CDR3 protein: CATGTGGLSTGELFF

J gene: TRBJ1-1
V gene: TRBV11-2
CDR3 protein: CASSSRRSGAGTEAFF

J gene: TRBJ2-2
V gene: TRBV4-1
CDR3 protein: CASSLPGTSGSLNTGELFF

J gene: TRBJ2-2
V gene: TRBV6-1
CDR3 protein: CASSAAWLWPGELFF

J gene: TRBJ2-7
V gene: TRBV28
CDR3 protein: CASTASGESQYF

J gene: TRBJ2-3
V gene: TRBV9
CDR3 protein: CASSEGTTSTDTQYF

J gene: TRBJ2-4
V gene: TRBV19
CDR3 protein: CASSIDSGNIQYF

J gene: TRBJ1-6
V gene: TRBV6-1
CDR3 protein: CASSGDRPVGSPLHF

J gene: TRBJ1-6
V gene: TRBV6-6
CDR3 protein: CASSGTLRGSPLHF

J gene: TRBJ2-3
V gene: TRBV5-1
CDR3 protein: CASSFSGATDTQYF

J gene: TRBJ2-1
V gene: TRBV5-1
CDR3 protein: CASSLNGEEGYNEQFF

J gene: TRBJ1-2
V gene: TRBV10-3
CDR3 protein: CAISEYRAYGYTF

J gene: TRBJ1-4
V gene: TRBV28
CDR3 protein: CASSQEDRNEKLFF

J gene: TRBJ2-1
V gene: TRBV10-3
CDR3 protein: CAISESPVSQLVNEQFF

J gene: TRBJ2-1
V gene: TRBV5-1
CDR3 protein: CASSLSGGGYNEQFF

J gene: TRBJ1-1
V gene: TRBV6-1
CDR3 protein: CASSKSPPDTEAFF

J gene: TRBJ2-4
V gene: TRBV7-8
CDR3 protein: CASSIGTGASQYF

J gene: TRBJ2-7
V gene: TRBV6-1
CDR3 protein: CASSGSGYEQYF

J gene: TRBJ1-2
V gene: TRBV6-1
CDR3 protein: CASSYGRGGYTF

J gene: TRBJ1-5
V gene: TRBV28
CDR3 protein: CASSLNGQPQHF

J gene: TRBJ2-7
V gene: TRBV28
CDR3 protein: CASSFSTSGRYEQYF

J gene: TRBJ2-2
V gene: TRBV28
CDR3 protein: CASSSPGGTGELFF